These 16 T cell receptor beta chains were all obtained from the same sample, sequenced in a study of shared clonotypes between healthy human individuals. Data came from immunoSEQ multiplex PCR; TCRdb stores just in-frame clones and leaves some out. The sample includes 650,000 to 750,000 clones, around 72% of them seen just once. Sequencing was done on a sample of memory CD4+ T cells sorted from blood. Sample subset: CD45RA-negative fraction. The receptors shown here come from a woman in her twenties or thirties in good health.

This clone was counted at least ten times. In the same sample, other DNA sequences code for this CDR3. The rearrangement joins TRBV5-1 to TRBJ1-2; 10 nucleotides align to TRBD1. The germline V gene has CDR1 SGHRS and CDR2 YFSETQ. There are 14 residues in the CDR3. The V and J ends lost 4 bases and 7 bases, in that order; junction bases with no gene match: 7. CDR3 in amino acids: CASSPGTGDVGYTF. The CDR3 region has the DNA TGCGCCAGCAGCCCGGGGACAGGGGACGTTGGCTACACCTTC.

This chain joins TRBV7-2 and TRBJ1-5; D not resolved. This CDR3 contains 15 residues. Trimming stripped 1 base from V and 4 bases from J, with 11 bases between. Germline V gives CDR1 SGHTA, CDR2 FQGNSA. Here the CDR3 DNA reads TGTGCCAGCAGCTTAGTTAAGTCCCCAAATCAGCCCCAGCATTTT. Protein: CASSLVKSPNQPQHF. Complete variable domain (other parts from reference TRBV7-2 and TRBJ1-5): GAGVSQSPSNKVTEKGKDVELRCDPISGHTALYWYRQSLGQGLEFLIYFQGNSAPDKSGLPSDRFSAERTGGSVSTLTIQRTQQEDSAVYLCASSLVKSPNQPQHFGDGTRLSIL.

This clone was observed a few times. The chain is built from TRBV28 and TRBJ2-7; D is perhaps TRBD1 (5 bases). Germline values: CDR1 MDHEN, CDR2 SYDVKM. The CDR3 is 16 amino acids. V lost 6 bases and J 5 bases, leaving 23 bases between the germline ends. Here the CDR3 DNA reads TGTGCCAGCAGCTATTTGGGGCTAGGGTCGACGCACGAGCAGTACTTC. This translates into CASSYLGLGSTHEQYF.

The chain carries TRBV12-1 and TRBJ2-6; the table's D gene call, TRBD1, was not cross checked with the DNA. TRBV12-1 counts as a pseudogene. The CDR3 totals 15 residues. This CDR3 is CASSVGQSRANVLTF. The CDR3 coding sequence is TGTGCCAGCAGCGTAGGACAAAGTCGGGCCAACGTCCTGACTTTC.

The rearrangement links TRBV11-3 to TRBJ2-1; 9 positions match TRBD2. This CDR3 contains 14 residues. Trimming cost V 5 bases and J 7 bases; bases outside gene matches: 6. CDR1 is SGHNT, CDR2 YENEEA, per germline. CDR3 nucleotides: TGTGCCAGCAGCCCGGGACTAGCTTGGAATGAGCAGTTCTTC. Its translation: CASSPGLAWNEQFF.

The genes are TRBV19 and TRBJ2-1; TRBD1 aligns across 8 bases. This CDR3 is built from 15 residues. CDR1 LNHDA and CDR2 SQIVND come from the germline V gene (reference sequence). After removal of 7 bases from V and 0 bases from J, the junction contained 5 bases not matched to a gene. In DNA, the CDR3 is TGTGCCAGTATGGACAGGGCGAGCTCCTACAATGAGCAGTTCTTC. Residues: CASMDRASSYNEQFF.

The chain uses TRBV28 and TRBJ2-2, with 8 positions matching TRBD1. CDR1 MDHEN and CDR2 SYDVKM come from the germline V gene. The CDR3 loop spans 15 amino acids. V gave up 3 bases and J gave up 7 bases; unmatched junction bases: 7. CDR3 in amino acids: CASSFQGARHGELFF. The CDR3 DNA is TGTGCCAGCAGTTTCCAGGGGGCTAGACACGGGGAGCTGTTTTTT.

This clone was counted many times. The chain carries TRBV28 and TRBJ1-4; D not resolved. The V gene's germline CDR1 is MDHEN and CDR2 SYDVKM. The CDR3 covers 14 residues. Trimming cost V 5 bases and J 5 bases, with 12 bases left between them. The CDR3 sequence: CASSTPTGNEKLFF. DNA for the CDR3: TGTGCCAGCAGTACTCCGACGGGAAATGAAAAACTGTTTTTT. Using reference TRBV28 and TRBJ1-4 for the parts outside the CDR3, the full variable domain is DVKVTQSSRYLVKRTGEKVFLECVQDMDHENMFWYRQDPGLGLRLIYFSYDVKMKEKGDIPEGYSVSREKKERFSLILESASTNQTSMYLCASSTPTGNEKLFFGSGTQLSVL.

In nucleotides, the CDR3 is TGTGCCAGCAGTTTTGGCGGGAGGGCCTTGAGCGGGGAGCTGTTTTTT. This sequence encodes CASSFGGRALSGELFF. The chain has TRBV28 and TRBJ2-2; 9 bases are a match to TRBD2. The J segment lost 7 bases and the V segment lost 3 bases, leaving 9 bases of the junction unmatched. Germline V gene data show CDR1 as MDHEN and CDR2 as SYDVKM. This CDR3 is built from 16 residues.

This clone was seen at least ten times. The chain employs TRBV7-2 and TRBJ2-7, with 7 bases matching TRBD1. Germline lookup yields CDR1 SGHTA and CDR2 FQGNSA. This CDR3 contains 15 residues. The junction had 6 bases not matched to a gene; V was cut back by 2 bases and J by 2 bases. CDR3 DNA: TGTGCCAGCAGCTTACCCGGGACAGAGACCTACGAGCAGTACTTC. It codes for CASSLPGTETYEQYF.

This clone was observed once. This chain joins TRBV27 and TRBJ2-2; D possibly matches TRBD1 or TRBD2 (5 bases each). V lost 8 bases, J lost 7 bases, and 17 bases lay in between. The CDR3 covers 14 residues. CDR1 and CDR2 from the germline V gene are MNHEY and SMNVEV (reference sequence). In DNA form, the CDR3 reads TGTGCCAGCGGGACCTTCCCCCAGGTCGGGGAGCTGTTTTTT. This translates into CASGTFPQVGELFF.

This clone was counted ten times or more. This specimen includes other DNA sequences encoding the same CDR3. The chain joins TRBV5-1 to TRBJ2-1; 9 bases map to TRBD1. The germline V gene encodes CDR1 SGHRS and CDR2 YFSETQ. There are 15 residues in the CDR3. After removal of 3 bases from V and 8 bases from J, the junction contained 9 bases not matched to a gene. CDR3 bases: TGCGCCAGCAGCTACAGGGGGCTTGGGAGGGATGAGCAGTTCTTC. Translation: CASSYRGLGRDEQFF.

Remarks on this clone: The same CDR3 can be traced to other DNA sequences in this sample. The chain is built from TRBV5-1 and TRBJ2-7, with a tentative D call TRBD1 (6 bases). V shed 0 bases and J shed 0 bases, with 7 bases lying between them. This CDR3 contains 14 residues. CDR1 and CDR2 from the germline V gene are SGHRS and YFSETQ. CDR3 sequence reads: CASSLDRVSYEQYF. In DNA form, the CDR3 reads TGCGCCAGCAGCTTGGACAGGGTCTCCTACGAGCAGTACTTC.

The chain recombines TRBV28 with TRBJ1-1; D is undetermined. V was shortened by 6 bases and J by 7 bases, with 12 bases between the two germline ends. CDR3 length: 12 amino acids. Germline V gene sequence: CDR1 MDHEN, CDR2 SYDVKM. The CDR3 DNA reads TGTGCCAGCAGATCGACAAGGGATGAAGCTTTCTTT. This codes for CASRSTRDEAFF.

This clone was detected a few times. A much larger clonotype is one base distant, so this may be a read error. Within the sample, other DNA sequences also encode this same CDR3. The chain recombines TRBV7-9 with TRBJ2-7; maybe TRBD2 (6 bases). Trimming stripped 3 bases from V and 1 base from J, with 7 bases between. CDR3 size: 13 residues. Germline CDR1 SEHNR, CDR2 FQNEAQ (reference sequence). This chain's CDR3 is CASSLAGSYEQYF. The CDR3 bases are TGTGCCAGCAGCTTGGCGGGATCCTACGAGCAGTACTTC.

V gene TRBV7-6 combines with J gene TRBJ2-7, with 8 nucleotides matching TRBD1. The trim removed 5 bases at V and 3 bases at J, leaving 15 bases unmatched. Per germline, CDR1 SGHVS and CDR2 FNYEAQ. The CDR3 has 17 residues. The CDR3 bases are TGTGCCAGCAGCCGGGACAGGACCACTGGGGGTTACTACGAGCAGTACTTC. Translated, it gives CASSRDRTTGGYYEQYF.